A single sample is the source of the 11 T cell receptor beta chains below, sequenced in a study of OX40 agonist ivuxolimab in advanced cancers. This table comes from immunoSEQ multiplex PCR, and its TCRdb copy is limited to in-frame clones, with some not included. The top ten hold approximately 2% of the sample, which has 70,000 to 95,000 clones, roughly 80% seen once. This specimen was CD4+ or CD8+ T cells sorted from blood, taken in a trial of the OX40 agonist ivuxolimab. The receptors originated from an adult with an advanced solid tumor such as melanoma, head and neck, liver or kidney cancer.

This clone appeared a single time. The chain is built from TRBV28 and TRBJ1-4; a possible D gene is TRBD1 (5 bases). The CDR3 runs to 14 residues. V was trimmed by 6 bases and J by 1 base, leaving 9 bases between them. Germline assignment: CDR1 MDHEN and CDR2 SYDVKM. CDR3 sequence (DNA): TGTGCCAGCAGAGAAGGGGTAACTAATGAAAAACTGTTTTTT. Its translation: CASREGVTNEKLFF.

The chain carries TRBV27 and TRBJ2-6; possible D gene TRBD1, 5 bases. Trimming took off 2 bases at V and 0 bases at J, with 11 bases between the two ends. The length of the CDR3 is 17 residues. The V gene's germline CDR1 is MNHEY and CDR2 SMNVEV (reference sequence). In nucleotides, the CDR3 is TGTGCCAGCAGTTTAACCCAGGGCTTCTCTGGGGCCAACGTCCTGACTTTC. Amino acid sequence: CASSLTQGFSGANVLTF.

On this clone itself: A junction end diverges from the germline sequence, so it may reflect a read error. The genes are TRBV6-1 and TRBJ2-6, with 9 positions matching TRBD1. Germline CDR1 and CDR2: MNHNS and SASEGT. The CDR3 has 14 amino acids. CDR3: CASSESGTGSISAF. DNA of the CDR3: TGTGCCAGCAGTGAATCCGGGACAGGGAGCATTTCGGCTTTC.

This sequence joins TRBV6-1 and TRBJ1-2; D gene ambiguous. Trimming cost V 1 base and J 4 bases, with 16 bases left between them. Germline values: CDR1 MNHNS, CDR2 SASEGT. CDR3 length equals 16 residues. The CDR3 is CASSEDWQNTIYGYTF. In DNA form, the CDR3 reads TGTGCCAGCAGTGAAGATTGGCAGAACACTATCTATGGCTACACCTTC.

This chain uses TRBV7-2 with TRBJ1-4, with D maybe TRBD1 (5 bases). Trimming removed 0 bases from V and 3 bases from J, with 11 bases in between. The CDR3 spans 16 residues. The germline CDR1 and CDR2 sequences are SGHTA and FQGNSA. The CDR3 DNA reads as TGTGCCAGCAGCTTAGCAGGTGCAGGGCCTAATGAAAAACTGTTTTTT. It translates to CASSLAGAGPNEKLFF.

J is TRBJ1-1 and V is TRBV18, with a possible D match to TRBD1 (6 bases). The V gene's germline CDR1 is KGHSH and CDR2 LQKENI. The CDR3 contains 14 residues. Trimming left V 2 bases short and J 4 bases short, with 11 bases between. As DNA, the CDR3 is TGTGCCAGCTCACCAGACAGGTCGGGCACTGAAGCTTTCTTT. This encodes CASSPDRSGTEAFF.

The chain links TRBV4-3 to TRBJ2-3; TRBD1 matches at 8 bases. The CDR3 length is 15 residues. In germline, CDR1 is LGHNA, CDR2 YSLEER. V gave up 0 bases and J gave up 2 bases; unmatched junction bases: 1. The DNA for the CDR3 is TGCGCCAGCAGCCAAGAGGACAGGGACACAGATACGCAGTATTTT. Its protein product is CASSQEDRDTDTQYF.

The genes are TRBV5-1 and TRBJ2-2, with 9 bases lining up with TRBD1. The trim removed 4 bases at V and 5 bases at J, leaving 9 bases unmatched. This CDR3 has 16 amino acids. Germline-derived CDR1 and CDR2 are SGHRS and YFSETQ. CDR3 coding DNA: TGCGCCAGCAGCCCGGGGACAGGGCCCAGTACCGGGGAGCTGTTTTTT. Encoded protein: CASSPGTGPSTGELFF.

V gene TRBV11-2 combines with J gene TRBJ2-7; 7 nucleotides agree with TRBD1. J gave up 2 bases and V 4 bases, and 8 bases lay outside the gene matches. Germline assignment: CDR1 SGHAT and CDR2 FQNNGV. The CDR3 is 15 residues long. In DNA, the CDR3 is TGTGCCAGCAGCTCAGATAACGACAGGGCCTACGAGCAGTACTTC. Its protein product is CASSSDNDRAYEQYF.

The rearrangement links TRBV7-2 to TRBJ1-1; D might be TRBD1 (6 bases). The CDR3 spans 13 residues. The germline gives CDR1 SGHTA, CDR2 FQGNSA. The V end was cut by 5 bases, the J end by 12 bases, with 19 bases between. For the CDR3, the DNA is TGTGCCAGCAGCGTAAGCGAGGGGGGGAAAACTTTCTTT. It encodes CASSVSEGGKTFF. Based on the CDR3 plus reference TRBV7-2 and TRBJ1-1, the full variable domain is GAGVSQSPSNKVTEKGKDVELRCDPISGHTALYWYRQSLGQGLEFLIYFQGNSAPDKSGLPSDRFSAERTGGSVSTLTIQRTQQEDSAVYLCASSVSEGGKTFFGQGTRLTVV.

The count of this clone is one. The CDR3 DNA sequence: TGCAGCGTTATCTTTAACGGACAGAGTAATCAGCCCCAGCATTTT. It translates to CSVIFNGQSNQPQHF. The gene calls are TRBV29-1 and TRBJ1-5, with D tentatively TRBD1 (6 bases). The germline V gene has CDR1 SQVTM and CDR2 ANQGSEA. The CDR3 runs 15 residues. V lost 5 bases and J lost 4, with 18 bases in between.